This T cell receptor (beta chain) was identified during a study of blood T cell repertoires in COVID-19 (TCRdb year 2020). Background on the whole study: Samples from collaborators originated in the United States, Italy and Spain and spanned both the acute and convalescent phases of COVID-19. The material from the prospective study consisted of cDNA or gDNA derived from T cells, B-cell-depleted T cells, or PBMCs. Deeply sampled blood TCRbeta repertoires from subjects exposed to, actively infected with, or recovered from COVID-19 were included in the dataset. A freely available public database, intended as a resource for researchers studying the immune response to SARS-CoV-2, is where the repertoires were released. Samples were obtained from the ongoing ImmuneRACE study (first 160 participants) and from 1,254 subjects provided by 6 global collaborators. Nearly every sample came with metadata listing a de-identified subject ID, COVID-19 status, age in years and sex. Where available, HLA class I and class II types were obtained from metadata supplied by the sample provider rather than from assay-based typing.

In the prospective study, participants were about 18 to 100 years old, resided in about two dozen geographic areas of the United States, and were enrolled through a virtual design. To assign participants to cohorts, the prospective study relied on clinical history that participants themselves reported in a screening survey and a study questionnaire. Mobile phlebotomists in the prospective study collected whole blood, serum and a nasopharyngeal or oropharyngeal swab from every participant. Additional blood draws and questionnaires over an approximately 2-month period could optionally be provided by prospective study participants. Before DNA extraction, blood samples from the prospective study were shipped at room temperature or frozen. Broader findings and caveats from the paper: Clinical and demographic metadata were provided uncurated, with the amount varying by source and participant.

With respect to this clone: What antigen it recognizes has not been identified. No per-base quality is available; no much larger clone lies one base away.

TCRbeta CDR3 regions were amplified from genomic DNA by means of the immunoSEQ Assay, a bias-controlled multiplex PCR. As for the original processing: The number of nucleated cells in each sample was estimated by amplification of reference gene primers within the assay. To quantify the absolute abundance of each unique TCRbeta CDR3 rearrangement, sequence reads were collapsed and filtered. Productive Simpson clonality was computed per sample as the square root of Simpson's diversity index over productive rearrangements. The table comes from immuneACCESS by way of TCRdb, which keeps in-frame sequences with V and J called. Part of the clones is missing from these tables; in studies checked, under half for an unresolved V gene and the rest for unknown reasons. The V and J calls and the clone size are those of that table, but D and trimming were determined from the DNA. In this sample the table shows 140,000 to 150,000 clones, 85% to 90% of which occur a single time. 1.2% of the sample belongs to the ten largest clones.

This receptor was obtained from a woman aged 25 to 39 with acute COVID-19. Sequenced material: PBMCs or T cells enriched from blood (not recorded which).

Here the CDR3 is given as CASPGQGTDTQYF. The sequence in DNA is TGTGCCAGCCCGGGACAGGGAACAGATACGCAGTATTTT. The chain links TRBV3-1 (or the pseudogene TRBV3-2) with TRBJ2-3; TRBD1 agrees with 9 junctional bases. Trimming accounts for 8 bases at V and 3 bases at J, while the number of junction bases matched to no gene is 3. Per the germline V gene (reference sequence), LGHDT is the CDR1 and YNNKEL is the CDR2. The CDR3 runs 13 amino acids, cysteine and phenylalanine included. Here the CDR3 DNA is all that survives: 39 bases in frame from base 1.